The clone carrying this TCR beta chain was seen ten or more times. Its cognate antigen is unknown. Researchers took RNA transcripts and amplified the TCR beta CDR3 regions from them. HTBI primers drove first-round RT-PCR of the TCR CDR3. TCRdb called the multiplex PCR reads again in MiXCR, with one record for every CDR3 protein. Seen here are around 250,000 distinct CDR3 sequences, more than 12% observed once, and the top ten hold approximately 12%. The CDR3 spans 13 residues. Germline CDR1 and CDR2: ENHRY and SYGVKD. The trim removed 7 bases at V and 5 bases at J, leaving 5 bases unmatched. The data stem from a study of T cells in Graves' hyperthyroidism and ophthalmopathy. Notes on the study in general: Ophthalmopathy was model-predicted a median about 7.1 months pre-onset.

In patients aged 18 to 65, hyperthyroidism was newly diagnosed, with duration under 2 months. Blood sampling occurred at first hyperthyroidism diagnosis, ahead of any ophthalmopathy symptoms. The TCR originated in a woman aged 40 to 55 with Graves' hyperthyroidism that later progressed to Graves' ophthalmopathy. Sequencing input: blood. The chain has TRBV10-3 and TRBJ2-7; TRBD1 aligns across 10 bases. CDR3 DNA: TGTGCCATCATGGGACAGGGGAAGAACGAGCAGTACTTC. This sequence encodes CAIMGQGKNEQYF.